This T cell receptor beta chain is drawn from a study of T-cell memory formation after mild COVID-19. The wider study: The two donors had largely donor-specific TCR clusters.

Overall study findings and caveats: Certain responding clones were present in pre-infection memory, suggesting participation of cross-reactive memory. Contracting CD4+ clones sat mainly in CM and EM; CD8+ in EMRA.

V lost 3 bases, J lost 2 bases, and 8 bases stayed unmatched. The CDR3 totals 16 residues. The germline CDR1 and CDR2 sequences are KGHDR and SFDVKD. About this clonotype: What it binds is not known.

Researchers used 5'RACE with constant-segment primers to make TCR alpha and TCR beta cDNA libraries that carry sample barcodes and UMIs. MiXCR, applied by TCRdb to the 5' RACE reads, yields one record per CDR3 protein. The table lists hundreds of thousands of distinct CDR3 sequences, about 20% of them singletons. Sequencing input: PBMCs or a T cell subset sorted from them (not recorded which). The sequence was collected from an adult woman who had mild COVID-19 (a few samples of this study predate the infection). Cell type and time point are not known. V and J are TRBV24-1 and TRBJ2-5, with 7 nucleotides matching TRBD1. The CDR3 region has the DNA TGTGCCACCAGTGATCCAAACCGGACAGGACAAGAGACCCAGTACTTC. Encoded protein: CATSDPNRTGQETQYF.